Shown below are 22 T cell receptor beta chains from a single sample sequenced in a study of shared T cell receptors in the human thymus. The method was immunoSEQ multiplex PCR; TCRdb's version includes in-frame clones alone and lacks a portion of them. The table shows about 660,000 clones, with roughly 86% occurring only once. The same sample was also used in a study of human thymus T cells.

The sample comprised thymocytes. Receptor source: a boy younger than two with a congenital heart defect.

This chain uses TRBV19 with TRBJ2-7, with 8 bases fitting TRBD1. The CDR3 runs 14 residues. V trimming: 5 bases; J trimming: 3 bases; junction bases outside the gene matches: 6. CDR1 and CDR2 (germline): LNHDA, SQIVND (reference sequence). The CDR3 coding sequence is TGTGCCAGTAGTCCGGGGACAGGATTCTACGAGCAGTACTTC. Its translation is CASSPGTGFYEQYF.

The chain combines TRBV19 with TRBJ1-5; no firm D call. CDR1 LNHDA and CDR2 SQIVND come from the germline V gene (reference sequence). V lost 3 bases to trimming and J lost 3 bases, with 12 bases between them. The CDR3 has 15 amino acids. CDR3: CASSISSGFNQPQHF. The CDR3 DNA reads TGTGCCAGTAGTATCTCTTCGGGGTTCAATCAGCCCCAGCATTTT.

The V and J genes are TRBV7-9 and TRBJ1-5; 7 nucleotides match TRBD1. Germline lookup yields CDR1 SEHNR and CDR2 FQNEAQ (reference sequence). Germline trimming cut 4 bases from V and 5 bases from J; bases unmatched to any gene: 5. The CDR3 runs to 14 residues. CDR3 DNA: TGTGCCAGCAGCTCGGGGACAGAAGATCAGCCCCAGCATTTT. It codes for CASSSGTEDQPQHF.

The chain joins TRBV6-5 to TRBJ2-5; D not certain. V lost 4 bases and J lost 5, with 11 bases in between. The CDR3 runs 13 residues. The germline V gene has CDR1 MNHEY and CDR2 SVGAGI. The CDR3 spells CASSWAPKETQYF. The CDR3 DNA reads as TGTGCCAGCAGTTGGGCCCCTAAGGAGACCCAGTACTTC.

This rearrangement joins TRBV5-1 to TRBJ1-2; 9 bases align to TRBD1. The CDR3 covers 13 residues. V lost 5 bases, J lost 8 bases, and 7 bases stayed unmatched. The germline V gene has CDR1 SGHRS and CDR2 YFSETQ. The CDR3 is CASSFDRGGGYTF. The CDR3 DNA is TGCGCCAGCAGTTTCGACAGGGGGGGAGGCTACACCTTC.

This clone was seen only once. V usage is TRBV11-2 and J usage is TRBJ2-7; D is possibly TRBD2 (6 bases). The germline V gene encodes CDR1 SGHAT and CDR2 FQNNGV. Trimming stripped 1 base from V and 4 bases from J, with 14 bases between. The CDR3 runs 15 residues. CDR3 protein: CASSLAQAGKYEQYF. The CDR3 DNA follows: TGTGCCAGCAGCTTAGCCCAGGCGGGGAAGTACGAGCAGTACTTC.

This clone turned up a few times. Here the CDR3 reads CASSGPPAGVGNEQFF. The CDR3 nucleotides are TGTGCCAGCAGCGGCCCCCCAGCGGGAGTAGGCAATGAGCAGTTCTTC. The J gene is TRBJ2-1, the V gene TRBV9; 8 positions match TRBD2. The CDR3 length is 16 residues. CDR1 and CDR2 from the germline V gene are SGDLS and YYNGEE. The V gene end was trimmed by 3 bases and the J gene end by 6 bases; junction bases not matched to a gene: 11.

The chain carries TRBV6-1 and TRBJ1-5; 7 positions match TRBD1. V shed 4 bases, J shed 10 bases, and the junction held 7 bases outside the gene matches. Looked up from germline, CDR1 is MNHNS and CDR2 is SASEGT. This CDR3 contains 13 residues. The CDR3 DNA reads TGTGCCAGCAGTGCCGGACAGGCAATACCCCAGCATTTT. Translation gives CASSAGQAIPQHF.

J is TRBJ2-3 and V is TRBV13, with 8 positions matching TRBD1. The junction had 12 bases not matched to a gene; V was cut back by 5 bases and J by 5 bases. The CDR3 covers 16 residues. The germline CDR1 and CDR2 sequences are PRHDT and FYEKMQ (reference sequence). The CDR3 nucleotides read TGTGCCAGCAGCCAACCGACAGGGGAGGTTCAAGATACGCAGTATTTT. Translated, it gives CASSQPTGEVQDTQYF. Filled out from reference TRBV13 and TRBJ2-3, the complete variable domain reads AAGVIQSPRHLIKEKRETATLKCYPIPRHDTVYWYQQGPGQDPQFLISFYEKMQSDKGSIPDRFSAQQFSDYHSELNMSSLELGDSALYFCASSQPTGEVQDTQYFGPGTRLTVL.

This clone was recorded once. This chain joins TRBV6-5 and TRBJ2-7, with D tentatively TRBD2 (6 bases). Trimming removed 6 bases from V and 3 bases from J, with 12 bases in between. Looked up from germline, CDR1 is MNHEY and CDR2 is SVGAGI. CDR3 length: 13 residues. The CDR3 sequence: CASSRTGDYEQYF. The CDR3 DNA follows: TGTGCCAGCAGCCGGACGGGGGACTACGAGCAGTACTTC.

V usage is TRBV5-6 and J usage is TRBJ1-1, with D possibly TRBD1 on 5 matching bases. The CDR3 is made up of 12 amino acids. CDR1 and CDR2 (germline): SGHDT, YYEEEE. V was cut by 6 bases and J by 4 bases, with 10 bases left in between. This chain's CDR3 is CASNLRGTEAFF. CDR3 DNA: TGTGCCAGCAACTTAAGGGGCACTGAAGCTTTCTTT.

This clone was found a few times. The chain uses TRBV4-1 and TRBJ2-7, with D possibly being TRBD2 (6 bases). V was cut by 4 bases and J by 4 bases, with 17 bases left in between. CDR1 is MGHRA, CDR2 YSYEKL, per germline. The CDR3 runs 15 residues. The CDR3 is CASSRTVEGPYEQYF. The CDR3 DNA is TGCGCCAGCAGCCGGACTGTGGAGGGGCCGTACGAGCAGTACTTC.

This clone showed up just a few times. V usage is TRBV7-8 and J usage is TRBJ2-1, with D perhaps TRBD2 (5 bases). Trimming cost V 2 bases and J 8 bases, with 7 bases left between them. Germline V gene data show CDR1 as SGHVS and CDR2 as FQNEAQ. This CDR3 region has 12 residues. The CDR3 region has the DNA TGTGCCAGCAGCTTAAAGGAGGATGAGCAGTTCTTC. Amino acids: CASSLKEDEQFF.

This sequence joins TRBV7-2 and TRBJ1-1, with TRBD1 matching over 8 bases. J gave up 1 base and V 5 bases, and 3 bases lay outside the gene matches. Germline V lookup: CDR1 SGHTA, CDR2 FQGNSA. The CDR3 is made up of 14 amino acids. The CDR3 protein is CASSQGAPNTEAFF. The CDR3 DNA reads TGTGCCAGCAGCCAGGGGGCTCCGAACACTGAAGCTTTCTTT. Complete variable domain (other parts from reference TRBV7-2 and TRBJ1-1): GAGVSQSPSNKVTEKGKDVELRCDPISGHTALYWYRQSLGQGLEFLIYFQGNSAPDKSGLPSDRFSAERTGGSVSTLTIQRTQQEDSAVYLCASSQGAPNTEAFFGQGTRLTVV.

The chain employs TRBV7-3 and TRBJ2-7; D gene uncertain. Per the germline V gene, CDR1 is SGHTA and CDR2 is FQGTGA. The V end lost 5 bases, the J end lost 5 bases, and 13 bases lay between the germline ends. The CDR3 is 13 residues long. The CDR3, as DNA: TGTGCCAGCAGCACATCCTCGATGGACGAGCAGTACTTC. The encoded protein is CASSTSSMDEQYF.

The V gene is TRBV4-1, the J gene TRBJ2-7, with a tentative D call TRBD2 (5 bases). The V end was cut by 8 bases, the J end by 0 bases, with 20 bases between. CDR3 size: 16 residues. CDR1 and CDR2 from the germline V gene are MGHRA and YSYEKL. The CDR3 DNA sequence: TGCGCCAGCTCAGCCAAGGTCCTTAGCGTCTCCTACGAGCAGTACTTC. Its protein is CASSAKVLSVSYEQYF.

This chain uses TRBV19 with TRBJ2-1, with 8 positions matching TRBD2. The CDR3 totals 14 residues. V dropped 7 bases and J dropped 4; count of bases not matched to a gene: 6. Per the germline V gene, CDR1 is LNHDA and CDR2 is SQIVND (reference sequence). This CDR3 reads CASKGGGSYNEQFF. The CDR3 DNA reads TGTGCCAGTAAGGGCGGGGGGAGTTACAATGAGCAGTTCTTC.

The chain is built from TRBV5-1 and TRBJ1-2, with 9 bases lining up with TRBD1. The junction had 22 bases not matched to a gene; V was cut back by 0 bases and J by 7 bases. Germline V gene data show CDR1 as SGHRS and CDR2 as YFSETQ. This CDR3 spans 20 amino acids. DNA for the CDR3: TGCGCCAGCAGCTTGGAGGGACAGGGACATCTAGGCGGGGTGGCTTTTGGCTACACCTTC. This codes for CASSLEGQGHLGGVAFGYTF.

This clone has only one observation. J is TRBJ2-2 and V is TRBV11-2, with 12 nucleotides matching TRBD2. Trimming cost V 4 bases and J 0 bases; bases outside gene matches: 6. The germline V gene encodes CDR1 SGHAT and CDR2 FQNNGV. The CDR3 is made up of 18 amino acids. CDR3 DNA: TGTGCCAGCAGCTCGCGGACTAGCGGGAAATCGAACACCGGGGAGCTGTTTTTT. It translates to CASSSRTSGKSNTGELFF.

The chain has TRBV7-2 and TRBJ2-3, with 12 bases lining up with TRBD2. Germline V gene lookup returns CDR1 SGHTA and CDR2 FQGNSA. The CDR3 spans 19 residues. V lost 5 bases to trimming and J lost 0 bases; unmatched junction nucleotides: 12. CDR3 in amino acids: CASSGPTSGGGLSTDTQYF. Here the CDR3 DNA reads TGTGCCAGCAGCGGACCGACTAGCGGGGGAGGACTTAGCACAGATACGCAGTATTTT. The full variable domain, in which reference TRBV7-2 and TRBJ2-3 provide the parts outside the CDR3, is GAGVSQSPSNKVTEKGKDVELRCDPISGHTALYWYRQSLGQGLEFLIYFQGNSAPDKSGLPSDRFSAERTGGSVSTLTIQRTQQEDSAVYLCASSGPTSGGGLSTDTQYFGPGTRLTVL.

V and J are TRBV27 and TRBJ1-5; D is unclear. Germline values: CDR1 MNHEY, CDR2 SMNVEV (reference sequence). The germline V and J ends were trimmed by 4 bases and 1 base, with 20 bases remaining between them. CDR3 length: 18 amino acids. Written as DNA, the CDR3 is TGTGCCAGCAGTTGTTCCGGAGGCGCAGGAGGGAGCAATCAGCCCCAGCATTTT. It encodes CASSCSGGAGGSNQPQHF.

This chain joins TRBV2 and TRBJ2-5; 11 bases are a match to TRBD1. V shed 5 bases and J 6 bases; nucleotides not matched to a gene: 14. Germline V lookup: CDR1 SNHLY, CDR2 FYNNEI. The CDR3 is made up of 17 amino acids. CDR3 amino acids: CASSLPGQGAGMKTQYF. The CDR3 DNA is TGTGCCAGCAGTTTGCCCGGACAGGGGGCCGGGATGAAGACCCAGTACTTC.